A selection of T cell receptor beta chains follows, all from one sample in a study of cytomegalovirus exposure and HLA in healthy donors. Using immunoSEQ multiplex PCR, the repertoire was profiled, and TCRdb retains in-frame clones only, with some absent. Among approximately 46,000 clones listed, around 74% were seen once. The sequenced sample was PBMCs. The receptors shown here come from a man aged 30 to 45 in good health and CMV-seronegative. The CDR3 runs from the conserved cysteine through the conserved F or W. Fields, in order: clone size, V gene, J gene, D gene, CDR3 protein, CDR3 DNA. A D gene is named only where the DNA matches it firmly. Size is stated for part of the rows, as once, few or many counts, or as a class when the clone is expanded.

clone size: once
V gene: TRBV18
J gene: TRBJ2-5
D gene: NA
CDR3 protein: CASSPTIPETQYF
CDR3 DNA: TGTGCCAGCTCACCGACAATACCAGAGACCCAGTACTTC

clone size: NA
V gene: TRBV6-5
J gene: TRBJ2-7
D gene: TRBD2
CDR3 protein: CASSYSTSGNYEQYF
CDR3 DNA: TGTGCCAGCAGTTATTCGACTAGCGGAAACTACGAGCAGTACTTC

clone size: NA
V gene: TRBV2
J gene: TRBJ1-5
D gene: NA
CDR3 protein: CASSALGNQPQHF
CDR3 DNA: TGTGCCAGCAGTGCTCTCGGGAATCAGCCCCAGCATTTT

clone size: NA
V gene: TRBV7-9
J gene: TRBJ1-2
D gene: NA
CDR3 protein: CASSAPGGLANYGYTF
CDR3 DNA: TGTGCCAGCAGCGCCCCGGGGGGGTTAGCTAACTATGGCTACACCTTC

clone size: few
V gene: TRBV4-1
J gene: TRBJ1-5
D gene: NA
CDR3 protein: CASSPLLGSNQPQHF
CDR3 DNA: TGCGCCAGCAGCCCACTGCTTGGTAGCAATCAGCCCCAGCATTTT

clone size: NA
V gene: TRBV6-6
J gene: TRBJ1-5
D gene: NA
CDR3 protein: CASSPRQANSNQPQHF
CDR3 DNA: TGTGCCAGCAGTCCCAGACAGGCCAATAGCAATCAGCCCCAGCATTTT

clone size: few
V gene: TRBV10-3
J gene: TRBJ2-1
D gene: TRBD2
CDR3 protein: CAISEPASGRANEQFF
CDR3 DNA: TGTGCCATCAGTGAGCCGGCCAGCGGGAGGGCAAATGAGCAGTTCTTC

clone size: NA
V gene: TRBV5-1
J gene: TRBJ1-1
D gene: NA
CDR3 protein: CASSLVSRGDTEAFF
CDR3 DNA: TGCGCCAGCAGCTTAGTGAGCAGGGGCGACACTGAAGCTTTCTTT

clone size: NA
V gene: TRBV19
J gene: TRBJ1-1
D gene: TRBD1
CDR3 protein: CASSIWARGENTEAFF
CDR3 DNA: TGTGCCAGTAGTATATGGGCCAGGGGGGAGAACACTGAAGCTTTCTTT

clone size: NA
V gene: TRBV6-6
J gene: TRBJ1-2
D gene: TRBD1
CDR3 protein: CASSADRGFGYTF
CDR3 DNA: TGTGCCAGCAGTGCGGACAGGGGGTTTGGCTACACCTTC

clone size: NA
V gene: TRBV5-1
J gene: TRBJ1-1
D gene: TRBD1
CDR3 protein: CASTPGQGRTEAFF
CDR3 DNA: TGCGCCAGCACTCCGGGACAGGGACGCACTGAAGCTTTCTTT

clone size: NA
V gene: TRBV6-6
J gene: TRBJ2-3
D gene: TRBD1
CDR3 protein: CASRSQGGLGVTQYF
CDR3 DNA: TGTGCCAGCAGATCACAGGGGGGACTTGGGGTTACGCAGTATTTT

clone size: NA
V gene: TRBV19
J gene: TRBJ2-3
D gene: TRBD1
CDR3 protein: CASTDRGSTDTQYF
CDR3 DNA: TGTGCCAGTACGGACAGGGGGAGCACAGATACGCAGTATTTT

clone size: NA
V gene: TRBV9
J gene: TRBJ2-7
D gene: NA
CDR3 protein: CASSAQDSSYEQYF
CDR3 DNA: TGTGCCAGCAGCGCCCAGGACAGCTCCTACGAGCAGTACTTC

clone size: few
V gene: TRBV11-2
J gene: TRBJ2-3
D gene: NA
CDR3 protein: CASSPVGDTQYF
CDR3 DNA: TGTGCCAGCAGCCCCGTCGGAGATACGCAGTATTTT

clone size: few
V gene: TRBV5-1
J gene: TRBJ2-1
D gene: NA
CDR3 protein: CASSLVLGTTKGQFF
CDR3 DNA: TGCGCCAGCAGCTTGGTTCTCGGGACAACTAAGGGGCAGTTCTTC

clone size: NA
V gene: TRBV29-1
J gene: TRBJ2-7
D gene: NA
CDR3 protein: CSVLGVTSYEQYF
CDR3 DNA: TGCAGCGTTCTAGGGGTCACCAGCTACGAGCAGTACTTC

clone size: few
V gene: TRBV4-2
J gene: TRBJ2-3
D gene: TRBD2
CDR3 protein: CASSLAGTDTQYF
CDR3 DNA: TGTGCCAGCAGCCTAGCGGGAACAGATACGCAGTATTTT

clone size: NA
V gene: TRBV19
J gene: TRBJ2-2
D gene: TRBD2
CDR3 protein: CASSSGTSGRFRELFF
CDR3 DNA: TGTGCCAGTAGTTCCGGGACTAGCGGGAGGTTTAGGGAGCTGTTTTTT

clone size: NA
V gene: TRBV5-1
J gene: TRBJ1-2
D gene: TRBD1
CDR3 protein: CASSLGQGVTNYGYTF
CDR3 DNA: TGCGCCAGCAGCTTGGGACAGGGGGTAACTAACTATGGCTACACCTTC

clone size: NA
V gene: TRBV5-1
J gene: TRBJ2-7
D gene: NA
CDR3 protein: CASSLATEDYSYEQYF
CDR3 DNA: TGCGCCAGCAGCTTAGCTACAGAGGACTATTCCTACGAGCAGTACTTC

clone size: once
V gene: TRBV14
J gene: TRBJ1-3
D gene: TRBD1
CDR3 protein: CASSPSNRGILAGNTIYF
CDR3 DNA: TGTGCCAGCAGCCCGTCGAACAGGGGCATTCTCGCTGGAAACACCATATATTTT

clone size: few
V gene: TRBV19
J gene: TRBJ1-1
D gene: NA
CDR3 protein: CATAGGMNTEAFF
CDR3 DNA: TGTGCAACGGCGGGGGGAATGAACACTGAAGCTTTCTTT

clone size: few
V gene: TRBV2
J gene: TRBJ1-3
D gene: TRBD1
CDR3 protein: CASTSRDRAYPGNTIYF
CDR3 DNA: TGTGCCAGCACTTCGAGGGACAGGGCTTATCCTGGAAACACCATATATTTT

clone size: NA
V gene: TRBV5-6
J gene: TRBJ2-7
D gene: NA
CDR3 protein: CASSQTFLDRLASYEQYF
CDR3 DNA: TGTGCCAGCAGCCAAACCTTCCTCGACAGGCTGGCTTCCTACGAGCAGTACTTC

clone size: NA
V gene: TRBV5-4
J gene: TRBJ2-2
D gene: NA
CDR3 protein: CASSATRTFGELFF
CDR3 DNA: TGTGCCAGCAGCGCGACTAGGACTTTCGGGGAGCTGTTTTTT

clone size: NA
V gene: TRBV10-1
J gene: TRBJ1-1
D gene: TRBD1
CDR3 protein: CASRPATGTNTEAFF
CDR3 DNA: TGCGCCAGCAGACCGGCGACAGGGACGAACACTGAAGCTTTCTTT

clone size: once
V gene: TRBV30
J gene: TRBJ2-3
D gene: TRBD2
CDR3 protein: CAWSVAGGSADTQYF
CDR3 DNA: TGTGCCTGGAGTGTTGCTGGCGGGAGTGCGGATACGCAGTATTTT

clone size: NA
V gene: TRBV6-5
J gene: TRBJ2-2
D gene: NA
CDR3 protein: CASKQGPGELFF
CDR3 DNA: TGTGCCAGCAAACAGGGCCCCGGGGAGCTGTTTTTT

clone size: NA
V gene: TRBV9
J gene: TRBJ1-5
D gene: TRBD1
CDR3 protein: CASSGDSSNQPQHF
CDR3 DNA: TGTGCCAGCAGCGGGGACAGTAGCAATCAGCCCCAGCATTTT

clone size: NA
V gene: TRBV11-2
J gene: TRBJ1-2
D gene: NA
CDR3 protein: CASSSRTGNYGYTF
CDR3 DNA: TGTGCCAGCAGCTCAAGAACGGGGAACTATGGCTACACCTTC

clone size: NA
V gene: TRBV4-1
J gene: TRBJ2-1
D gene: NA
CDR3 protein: CASSQDFLETGDEQFF
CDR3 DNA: TGCGCCAGCAGCCAAGATTTTTTGGAGACCGGAGATGAGCAGTTCTTC

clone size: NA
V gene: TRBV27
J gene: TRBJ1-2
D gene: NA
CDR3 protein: CASSYDPTGLLPYGYTF
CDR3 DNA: TGTGCCAGCAGTTACGACCCGACAGGCCTACTTCCCTATGGCTACACCTTC

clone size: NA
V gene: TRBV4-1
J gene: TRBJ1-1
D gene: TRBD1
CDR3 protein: CASSPGTAVRTEAFF
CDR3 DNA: TGCGCCAGCAGCCCTGGGACAGCAGTTCGGACTGAAGCTTTCTTT

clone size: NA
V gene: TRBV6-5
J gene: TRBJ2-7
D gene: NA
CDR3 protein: CASRGLGRFLYEQYF
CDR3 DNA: TGTGCCAGCAGGGGACTGGGGAGGTTTCTATACGAGCAGTACTTC

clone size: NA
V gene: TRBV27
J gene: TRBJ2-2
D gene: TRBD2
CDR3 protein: CASSFGTSPGELFF
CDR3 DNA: TGTGCCAGCAGTTTCGGGACTAGTCCCGGGGAGCTGTTTTTT

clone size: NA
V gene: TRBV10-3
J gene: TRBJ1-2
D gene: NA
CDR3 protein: CAMEGDYGYTF
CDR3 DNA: TGTGCCATGGAAGGAGACTATGGCTACACCTTC

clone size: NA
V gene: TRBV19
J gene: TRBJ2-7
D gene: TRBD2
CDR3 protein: CASSLSSGTSGIYEQYF
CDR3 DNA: TGTGCCAGTAGTCTATCCTCTGGGACTAGCGGGATCTACGAGCAGTACTTC

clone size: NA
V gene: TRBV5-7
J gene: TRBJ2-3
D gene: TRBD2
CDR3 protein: CASSPTGTSGTDTQYF
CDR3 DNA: TGTGCCAGCAGCCCGACCGGGACTAGCGGAACAGATACGCAGTATTTT

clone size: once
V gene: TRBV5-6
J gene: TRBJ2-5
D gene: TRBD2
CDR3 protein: CASSPSTSGSFETQYF
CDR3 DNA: TGTGCCAGCAGCCCTTCGACTAGCGGGAGTTTCGAGACCCAGTACTTC

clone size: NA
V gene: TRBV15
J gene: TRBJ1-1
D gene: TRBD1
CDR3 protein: CATSRGDRVNTEAFF
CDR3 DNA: TGTGCCACCAGCAGAGGTGACAGGGTGAACACTGAAGCTTTCTTT

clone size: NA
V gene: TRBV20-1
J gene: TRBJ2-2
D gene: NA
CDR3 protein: CSAGRTGELFF
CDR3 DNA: TGCAGTGCGGGCCGCACCGGGGAGCTGTTTTTT

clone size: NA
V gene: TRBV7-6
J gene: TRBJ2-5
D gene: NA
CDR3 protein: CASSAGPDRVETQYF
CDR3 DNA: TGTGCCAGCAGCGCGGGGCCCGACAGGGTAGAGACCCAGTACTTC

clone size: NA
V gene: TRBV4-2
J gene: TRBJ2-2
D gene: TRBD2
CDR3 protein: CASSRRLAGGPVGELFF
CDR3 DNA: TGTGCCAGCTCACGCCGACTAGCGGGAGGGCCTGTCGGGGAGCTGTTTTTT

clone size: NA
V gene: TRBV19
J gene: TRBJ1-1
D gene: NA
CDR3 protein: CASSMRSFYTEAFF
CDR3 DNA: TGTGCCAGTAGTATGAGGTCGTTTTACACTGAAGCTTTCTTT

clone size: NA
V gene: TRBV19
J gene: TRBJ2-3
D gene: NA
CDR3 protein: CASSIGDSPPVDTQYF
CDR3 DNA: TGTGCCAGTAGTATAGGAGACAGTCCGCCGGTAGATACGCAGTATTTT

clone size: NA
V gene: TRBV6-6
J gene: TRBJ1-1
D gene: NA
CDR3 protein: CASSLLGRVGEAFF
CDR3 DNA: TGTGCCAGCAGTCTCCTAGGGCGGGTGGGAGAAGCTTTCTTT

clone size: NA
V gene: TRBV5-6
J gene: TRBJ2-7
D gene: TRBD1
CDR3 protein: CASSLAGGLTYEQYF
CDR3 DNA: TGTGCCAGCAGCTTGGCAGGGGGCTTAACCTACGAGCAGTACTTC

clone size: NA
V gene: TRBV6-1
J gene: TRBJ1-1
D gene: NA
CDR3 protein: CASKRYMNTEAFF
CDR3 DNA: TGTGCCAGCAAGAGGTACATGAACACTGAAGCTTTCTTT

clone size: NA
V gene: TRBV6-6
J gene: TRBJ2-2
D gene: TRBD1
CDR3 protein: CASSYWGQENTGELFF
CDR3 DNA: TGTGCCAGCAGTTACTGGGGACAGGAAAACACCGGGGAGCTGTTTTTT

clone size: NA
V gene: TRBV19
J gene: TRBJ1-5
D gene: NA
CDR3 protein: CASSKGVAYYNQPQHF
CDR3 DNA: TGTGCCAGTAGTAAAGGGGTGGCCTACTACAATCAGCCCCAGCATTTT

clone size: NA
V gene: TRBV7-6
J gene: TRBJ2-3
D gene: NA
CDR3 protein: CASSSHPPGLATDTQYF
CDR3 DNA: TGTGCCAGCAGCTCCCATCCTCCGGGACTCGCCACAGATACGCAGTATTTT

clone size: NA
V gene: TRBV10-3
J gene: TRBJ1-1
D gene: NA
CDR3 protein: CATGRSGTEAFF
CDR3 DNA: TGTGCCACCGGACGGAGCGGGACAGAAGCTTTCTTT

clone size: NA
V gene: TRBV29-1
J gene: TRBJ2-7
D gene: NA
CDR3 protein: CSVRDSNYEQYF
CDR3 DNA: TGCAGCGTTCGCGACAGTAACTACGAGCAGTACTTC